Listed here is a single T cell receptor beta chain. What it binds is unknown. Relative to the germline gene, one junction end is altered; a read error may explain this. The germline gives CDR1 SEHNR, CDR2 FQNEAQ (reference sequence). CDR3 size: 15 residues. Assay used: immunoSEQ multiplex PCR; TCRdb lists only in-frame clones, some missing. The sample holds approximately 14,000 clones, roughly 72% seen once. These data originate in a study of neoadjuvant anti-PD-1 for oral cavity cancer. Study-wide context: Patients mostly received three to four biweekly nivolumab doses at 3 mg/kg before surgery. Study-level findings and limits: Each response group had just a few patients in TCR analyses.

Sample: PBMCs, taken before nivolumab (anti-PD-1) treatment. This receptor was taken from a person between 40 and 85 years old with oral cavity squamous cell carcinoma. The rearrangement links TRBV7-9 to TRBJ1-6; D gene unclear. CDR3 in DNA: TGTGCCAGCAGCATAGCGGGCGGTGCTAATTCACCCCTCCACTTT. Protein: CASSIAGGANSPLHF. The variable domain in full, completed from reference TRBV7-9 and TRBJ1-6, reads DTGVSQNPRHKITKRGQNVTFRCDPISEHNRLYWYRQTLGQGPEFLTYFQNEAQLEKSRLLSDRFSAERPKGSFSTLEIQRTEQGDSAMYLCASSIAGGANSPLHFGNGTRLTVT.